This TCR beta chain was captured by sequencing in a study of blood T cell repertoires in COVID-19. Original analysis: Amplification from reference gene primers served as the basis for estimated nucleated cell counts. Clones were read by immunoSEQ multiplex PCR, and TCRdb kept only the in-frame ones, dropping some. From that table come the V and J calls and clone size; the DNA was used to work out D and trimming. The sample includes hundreds of thousands of clones, more than 80% of them seen just once. Per germline, CDR1 SGHRS and CDR2 YFSETQ. Trimming shortened V by 1 base and J by 3 bases, and 13 bases separated the two germline ends. The CDR3 is made up of 16 amino acids. Recruitment covered 20 to 25 US areas and drew participants whose ages spanned roughly 18 to 90 years. Which cohort a participant joined came from the clinical history participants gave. A case of COVID-19 had been met by exposed participants within 2 weeks before study entry.

Sequences were obtained from PBMCs or T cells enriched from blood (not recorded which). The receptor comes from a man between 45 and 60 years old who had been exposed to COVID-19. V usage is TRBV5-1 and J usage is TRBJ1-4; possibly TRBD1 for D (5 bases). The CDR3 here is CASSLLGAAPNEKLFF. The CDR3 region has the DNA TGCGCCAGCAGCTTGTTAGGGGCGGCGCCTAATGAAAAACTGTTTTTT.